Sequencing of this T cell receptor beta chain was carried out in a study of cytomegalovirus exposure and HLA in healthy donors. Looking at the study overall: HLA-typed donors were the source of 86 million or so unique TCRs held in an early data release.

In germline, CDR1 is GTSNPN, CDR2 SVGIG (reference sequence). V lost 5 bases to trimming and J lost 1 base; unmatched junction nucleotides: 4. The CDR3 loop spans 14 amino acids. PCR used 60 Vbeta primers and 13 Jbeta primers. Original analysis: Counted up in a later analysis, unique TCR beta chains came to some 72 million, with around 11 million shared. Clones were read by immunoSEQ multiplex PCR, and TCRdb kept only the in-frame ones, dropping some. The DNA was the basis for D and trimming; V, J and clone size are from that table. The sample lists 120,000 or so clones; about 80% were seen once. As to this clone: Antigen specificity is unknown.

Study-level points and caveats: Further analysis, carried out later, found HLA-associated TCR beta chains more clonally expanded than equally common other chains. Researchers reported that a few CMV-associated chains were confirmed in vitro as CMV antigen-specific.

This chain uses TRBV30 with TRBJ2-3; 9 positions match TRBD2. Sequenced input: PBMCs. The receptor comes from a woman aged 45-65 years in good health and CMV-seropositive. The CDR3 DNA is TGTGCCTGGGCGGGGGGGCCGGGCACAGATACGCAGTATTTT. Translating gives CAWAGGPGTDTQYF.